Sequencing of this T cell receptor (beta chain) was carried out in a study of early T cells in non-severe SARS-CoV-2 infection. TCRdb re-called the 5' RACE reads with MiXCR, one entry per CDR3 protein. The data contain about 34,000 distinct CDR3 sequences, around 6.8% of them singletons. Trimming pared 4 bases from V and 4 bases from J, leaving 13 bases between. Germline V gene sequence: CDR1 LGHNA, CDR2 YSLEER. This CDR3 has 15 amino acids. The input for sequencing was whole blood, taken at baseline. This sequence joins TRBV4-3 and TRBJ1-4; D may be TRBD1 (6 bases). The TCR comes from an adult who was a healthcare worker with PCR-confirmed SARS-CoV-2 infection or an uninfected control (not recorded which). This chain's CDR3 is CASSPGQLSNEKLFF. CDR3 DNA: TGCGCCAGCAGCCCCGGACAGCTAAGTAATGAAAAACTGTTTTTT.